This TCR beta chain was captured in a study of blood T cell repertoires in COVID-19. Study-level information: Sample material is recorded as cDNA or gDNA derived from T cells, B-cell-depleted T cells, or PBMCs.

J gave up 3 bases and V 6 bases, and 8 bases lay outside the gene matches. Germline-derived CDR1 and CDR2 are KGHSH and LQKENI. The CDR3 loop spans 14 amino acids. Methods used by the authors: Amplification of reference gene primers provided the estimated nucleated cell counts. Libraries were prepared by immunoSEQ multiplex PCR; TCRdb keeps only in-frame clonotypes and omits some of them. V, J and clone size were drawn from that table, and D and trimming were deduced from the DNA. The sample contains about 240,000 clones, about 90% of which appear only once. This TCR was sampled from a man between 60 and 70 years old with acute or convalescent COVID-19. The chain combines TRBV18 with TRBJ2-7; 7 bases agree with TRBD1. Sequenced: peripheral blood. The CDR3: CASSTGTAFYEQYF. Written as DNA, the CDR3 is TGTGCCAGCTCGACCGGGACAGCCTTCTACGAGCAGTACTTC. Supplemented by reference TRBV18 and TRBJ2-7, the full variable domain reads NAGVMQNPRHLVRRRGQEARLRCSPMKGHSHVYWYRQLPEEGLKFMVYLQKENIIDESGMPKERFSAEFPKEGPSILRIQQVVRGDSAAYFCASSTGTAFYEQYFGPGTRLTVT.